This T cell receptor beta chain was sequenced for a study of response to subunit inactivated influenza vaccine. Study conclusions and caveats: Seasonal influenza vaccination, on each occasion, was suggested by the authors to recruit few new T cells.

Concerning this clonotype itself: Its antigen is undetermined.

TCRdb re-analysed the RT-PCR reads in MiXCR, keeping a single row per CDR3 protein. The sample has roughly 630,000 distinct CDR3 sequences; 14% are singletons. This receptor was taken from a man aged 45 to 65 who received an inactivated influenza vaccine. The sample was PBMCs from blood, taken 14 days before vaccination.

CDR3 region: CASSPIRGLGSYNEQFF. DNA for the CDR3: TGCGCCAGCAGCCCTATCCGAGGACTAGGATCTTACAATGAGCAGTTCTTC. This rearrangement joins TRBV4-1 to TRBJ2-1; 7 bases are a match to TRBD2. This CDR3 region has 17 residues. The germline gives CDR1 MGHRA, CDR2 YSYEKL. The ends lost 4 bases at V and 4 bases at J; junction bases unmatched: 13.